These T cell receptor beta chains were read from a single sample in a study of cytomegalovirus exposure and HLA in healthy donors. TCRdb keeps only in-frame clones here, not all; method: immunoSEQ multiplex PCR. The sample shows under 250,000 clones, 70% to 90% of them seen only once. The sequenced sample was PBMCs. These receptors came from a girl aged 2-15 years in good health and CMV-seronegative. Each CDR3 is given with its conserved first and last residue. The D gene is left open where the match is weak. Size values are once, few and many counts, or a class for expanded clones, and some rows have none.

d_call	cdr3_length	v_call	clone_size	j_call	cdr3_nt	cdr3_aa
NA	11	TRBV11-2	NA	TRBJ2-3	TGTGCCAGCATCTTGGGGGCTACGCAGTATTTT	CASILGATQYF
NA	15	TRBV6-1	NA	TRBJ1-2	TGTGCCAGCAGCACAAGGGGCAGGGGCTTCTATGGCTACACCTTC	CASSTRGRGFYGYTF
NA	13	TRBV18	NA	TRBJ1-1	TGTGCCAGCTCACCCTTAGAGAACACTGAAGCTTTCTTT	CASSPLENTEAFF
NA	15	TRBV6-6	few	TRBJ1-5	TGTGCCAGCAGTCGAACAGGGACTAGCAATCAGCCCCAGCATTTT	CASSRTGTSNQPQHF
TRBD2	17	TRBV25-1	few	TRBJ2-7	TGTGCCAGCAGTCCCTCGACTAGCGGGGAATTTATCCACGAGCAGTACTTC	CASSPSTSGEFIHEQYF
TRBD2	15	TRBV4-2	NA	TRBJ2-1	TGTGCCAGCAGCGAACTAGCGGGAGCCTACAATGAGCAGTTCTTC	CASSELAGAYNEQFF
TRBD1	15	TRBV15	NA	TRBJ1-6	TGTGCCACCAGCAGTCATGACAGGGTAGAATCACCCCTCCACTTT	CATSSHDRVESPLHF
NA	13	TRBV5-5	few	TRBJ1-1	TGTGCCAGCAGCTTGACTGGGGGGACTGAAGCTTTCTTT	CASSLTGGTEAFF
TRBD2	15	TRBV7-6	NA	TRBJ2-7	TGTGCCAGCAGCTCCGGACTAGCGGAGATCTACGAGCAGTACTTC	CASSSGLAEIYEQYF
NA	15	TRBV5-1	NA	TRBJ2-2	TGCGCCAGCAGCTTGGGACAGGAGAGGGGCGGGGAGCTGTTTTTT	CASSLGQERGGELFF
NA	13	TRBV5-1	NA	TRBJ2-3	TGCGCCAGCAGCTTGGGCGAGGCAGATACGCAGTATTTT	CASSLGEADTQYF
TRBD1	17	TRBV5-1	NA	TRBJ2-1	TGCGCCAGGTTAAAGTGGGGGACAGGGGGCACTAAGAATGAGCAGTTCTTC	CARLKWGTGGTKNEQFF
NA	12	TRBV29-1	NA	TRBJ2-2	TGCAGCGTCCCTTTTACAGGGTTAGATTTGTTTTTT	CSVPFTGLDLFF
TRBD1	15	TRBV5-5	NA	TRBJ2-5	TGTGCCAGCAACCTTTACAGGGGGCGCCAAGAGACCCAGTACTTC	CASNLYRGRQETQYF
TRBD2	14	TRBV6-5	once	TRBJ2-5	TGTGCCAGCAGGCCTCCGGGGGGGAAAGAGACCCAGTACTTC	CASRPPGGKETQYF
TRBD1	13	TRBV5-1	NA	TRBJ1-2	TGCGCCAGCAGCACGGGAACAGGGGATGGCTACACCTTC	CASSTGTGDGYTF
TRBD2	17	TRBV19	NA	TRBJ2-7	TGTGCCAGTAGCACCGCAAGCCCGGGACGGGACTACTACGAGCAGTACTTC	CASSTASPGRDYYEQYF
NA	16	TRBV2	NA	TRBJ1-2	TGTGCCAGCAGTGAACAGCGGGCCTTAGCTAACTATGGCTACACCTTC	CASSEQRALANYGYTF